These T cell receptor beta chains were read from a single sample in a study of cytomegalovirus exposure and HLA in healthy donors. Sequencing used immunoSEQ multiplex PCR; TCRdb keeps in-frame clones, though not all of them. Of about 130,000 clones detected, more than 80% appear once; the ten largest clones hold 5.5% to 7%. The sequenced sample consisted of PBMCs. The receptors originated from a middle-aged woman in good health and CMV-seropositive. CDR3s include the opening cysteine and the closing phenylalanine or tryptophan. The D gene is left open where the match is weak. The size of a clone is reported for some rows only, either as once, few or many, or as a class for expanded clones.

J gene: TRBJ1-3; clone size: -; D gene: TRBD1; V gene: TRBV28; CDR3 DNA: TGTGCCAGCAGTTCGACAGGGGGCTCTGGAAACACCATATATTTT; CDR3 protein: CASSSTGGSGNTIYF
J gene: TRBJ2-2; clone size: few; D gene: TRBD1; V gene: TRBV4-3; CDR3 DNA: TGCGCCAGCAGCCTTGACAGGGGGTTCGCCGGGGAGCTGTTTTTT; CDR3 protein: CASSLDRGFAGELFF
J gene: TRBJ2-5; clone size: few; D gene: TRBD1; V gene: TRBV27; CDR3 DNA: TGTGCCAGCTCCCCGGGGACAGGGGCGCGCAGGTCCCAGTACTTC; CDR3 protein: CASSPGTGARRSQYF
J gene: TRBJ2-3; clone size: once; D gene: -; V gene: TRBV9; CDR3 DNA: TGTGCCAGCAGCCCCCTGCGTGGGAGGGGGGGCACAGATACGCAGTATTTT; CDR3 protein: CASSPLRGRGGTDTQYF
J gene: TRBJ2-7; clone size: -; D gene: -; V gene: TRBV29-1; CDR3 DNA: TGCAGCGTTGGATCTGAGGTATGGCAGTACTTC; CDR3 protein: CSVGSEVWQYF
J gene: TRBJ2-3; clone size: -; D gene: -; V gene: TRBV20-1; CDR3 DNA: TGCAGTGCTAGATCGGGTGATACGCAGTATTTT; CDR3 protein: CSARSGDTQYF
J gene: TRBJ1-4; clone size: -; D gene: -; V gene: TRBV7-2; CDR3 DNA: TGTGCCAGCAGCTTAGCCAGGGGTCGGGATAATGAAAAACTGTTTTTT; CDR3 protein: CASSLARGRDNEKLFF
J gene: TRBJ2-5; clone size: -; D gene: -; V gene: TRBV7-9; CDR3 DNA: TGTGCCAGCAGCTTATCGGACTTGCCGTACTTC; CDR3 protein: CASSLSDLPYF
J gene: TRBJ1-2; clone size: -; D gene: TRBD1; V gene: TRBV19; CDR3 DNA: TGTGCCAGTAGTATGCCCGGGACAGGCCCGTTCTATGGCTACACCTTC; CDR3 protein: CASSMPGTGPFYGYTF
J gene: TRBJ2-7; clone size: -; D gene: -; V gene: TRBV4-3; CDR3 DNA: TGCGCCAGCAGCCAAGGCCCAGGCGCCTCCTACGAGCAGTACTTC; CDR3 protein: CASSQGPGASYEQYF
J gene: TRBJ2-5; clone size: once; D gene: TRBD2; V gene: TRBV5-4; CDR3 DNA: TGTGCCAGCAGGGGAAGCGGGAGTCCCCAAGAGACCCAGTACTTC; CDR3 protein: CASRGSGSPQETQYF
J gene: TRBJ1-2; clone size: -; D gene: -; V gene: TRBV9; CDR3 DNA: TGTGCCAGCAGCCCGATGACCCGACAGACCCTAGGCTATGGCTACACCTTC; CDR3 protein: CASSPMTRQTLGYGYTF
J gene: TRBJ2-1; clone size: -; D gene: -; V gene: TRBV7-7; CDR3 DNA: TGTGCTAGCAGCTTAGACGGTGACAGCCCCTACAATGAGCAGTTCTTC; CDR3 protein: CASSLDGDSPYNEQFF
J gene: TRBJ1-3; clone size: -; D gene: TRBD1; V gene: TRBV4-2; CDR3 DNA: TGTGCCAGCAGCCAAGTAGGGCAGGGGGCTGTTGGAAACACCATATATTTT; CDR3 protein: CASSQVGQGAVGNTIYF
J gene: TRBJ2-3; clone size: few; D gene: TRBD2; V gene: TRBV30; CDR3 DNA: TGTGCCTTAGCGGGACCCTCCACAGATACGCAGTATTTT; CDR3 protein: CALAGPSTDTQYF
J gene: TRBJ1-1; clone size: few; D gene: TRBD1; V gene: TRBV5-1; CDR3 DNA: TGCGCCAGCAGCTTGGGGGCCAGGGGGCCTGAAGCTTTCTTT; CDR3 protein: CASSLGARGPEAFF
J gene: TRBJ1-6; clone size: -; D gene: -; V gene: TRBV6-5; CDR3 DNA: TGTGCCAGCTCTTTCCAGGGTAATTCACCCCTCCACTTT; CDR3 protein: CASSFQGNSPLHF
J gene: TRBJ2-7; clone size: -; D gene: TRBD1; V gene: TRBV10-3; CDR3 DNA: TGTGCCATCAGTGGGAGGACAGGGGACTACGAGCAGTACTTC; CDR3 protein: CAISGRTGDYEQYF
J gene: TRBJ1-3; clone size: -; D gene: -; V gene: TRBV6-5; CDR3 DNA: TGTGCCAGCAGTTACTCTAATCAGGGAAACACCATATATTTT; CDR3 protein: CASSYSNQGNTIYF
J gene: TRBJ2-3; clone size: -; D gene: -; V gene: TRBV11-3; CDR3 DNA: TGTGCCAGCAGCTTAGCGGGAGATATGGCAGATACGCAGTATTTT; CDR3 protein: CASSLAGDMADTQYF
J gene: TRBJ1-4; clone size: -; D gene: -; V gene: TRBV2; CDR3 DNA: TGTGCCAGCAGTGAAGTTGGCAGGGAAGGGGAAAAACTGTTTTTT; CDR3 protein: CASSEVGREGEKLFF
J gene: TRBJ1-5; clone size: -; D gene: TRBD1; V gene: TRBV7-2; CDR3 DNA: TGTGCCAGCAGCTCAAGACAGGGAGGTCAGCCCCAGCATTTT; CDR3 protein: CASSSRQGGQPQHF
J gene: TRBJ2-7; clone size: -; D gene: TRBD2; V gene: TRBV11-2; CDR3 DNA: TGTGCCAGCAGCCCCATTCTAGCGGGGGAAACCTACGAGCAGTACTTC; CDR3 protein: CASSPILAGETYEQYF
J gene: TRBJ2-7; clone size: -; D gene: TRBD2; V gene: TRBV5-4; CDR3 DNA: TGTGCCAGCAGCTTTAGCGGGAACCCGACCTACGAGCAGTACTTC; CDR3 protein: CASSFSGNPTYEQYF
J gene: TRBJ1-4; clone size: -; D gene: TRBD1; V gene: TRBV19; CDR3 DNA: TGTGCCAGTAGCGGACAGGGGTATGGTGAAAAACTGTTTTTT; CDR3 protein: CASSGQGYGEKLFF
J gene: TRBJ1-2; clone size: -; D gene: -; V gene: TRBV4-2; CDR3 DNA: TGTGCCAGCAGCCAAGCCGGACAGACCTATGGCTACACCTTC; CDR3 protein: CASSQAGQTYGYTF
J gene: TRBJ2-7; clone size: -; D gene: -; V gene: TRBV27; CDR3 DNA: TGTGCCAGCTCCGCCGAAAGTAGCTACGAGCAGTACTTC; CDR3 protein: CASSAESSYEQYF
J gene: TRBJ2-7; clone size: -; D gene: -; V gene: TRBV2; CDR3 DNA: TGTGCCAGCATTACCGCAGCGCCCGTCGCCTACGAGCAGTACTTC; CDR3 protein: CASITAAPVAYEQYF
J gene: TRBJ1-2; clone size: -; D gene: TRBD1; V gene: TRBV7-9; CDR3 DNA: TGTGCCAGCAGCCCTGGGGACAGAGCTAACTATGGCTACACCTTC; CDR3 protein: CASSPGDRANYGYTF
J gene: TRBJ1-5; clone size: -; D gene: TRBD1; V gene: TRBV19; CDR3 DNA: TGTGCCAGTCGCGATTCCGGGACAGGGTCAGCTAACAATCAGCCCCAGCATTTT; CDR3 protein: CASRDSGTGSANNQPQHF